This TCR beta chain was captured in a study of early T cells in non-severe SARS-CoV-2 infection. TCRdb reanalysed the 5' RACE reads using MiXCR and keeps one entry per CDR3 protein. The table lists under 35,000 distinct CDR3 sequences, about 5% of them singletons. The CDR3 contains 14 residues. In germline, CDR1 is SGHDT, CDR2 YYEEEE. V lost 3 bases to trimming and J lost 2 bases, with 11 bases between them. The TCR sequence derives from an adult who was a healthcare worker with PCR-confirmed SARS-CoV-2 infection or an uninfected control (not recorded which). V usage is TRBV5-6 and J usage is TRBJ1-2; D may be TRBD1 (6 bases). The sample comprised whole blood. The CDR3, as DNA: TGTGCCAGCAGCTCCACAGGGCTCAACTATGGCTACACCTTC. This gives the protein CASSSTGLNYGYTF.